This T cell receptor beta chain derives from a study of T-cell reconstitution after alpha-beta-depleted transplantation in children. TCRbeta library construction was performed incorporating unique molecular identifiers. TCRdb analysed the PCR reads with MiXCR anew, one entry per CDR3 protein. The sample contains around 960,000 distinct CDR3 sequences, about 30% of which appear only once. Germline V CDR1 and CDR2: LGHNA, YSLEER. V lost 4 bases and J lost 0; bases outside the gene matches: 8. CDR3 size: 17 residues. This TCR was recovered from a boy younger than two who had a stem cell transplant for SCID, so the T cells may come from the graft donor. V and J are TRBV4-3 and TRBJ2-2, with 7 bases aligning to TRBD1. Sequenced material: PBMCs, mostly from graft donor cells, taken 360 days after TCRalphabeta/CD19-depleted stem cell transplant. CDR3 in amino acids: CASSPNPGQPNTGELFF. The CDR3 region has the DNA TGCGCCAGCAGCCCAAACCCGGGACAGCCGAACACCGGGGAGCTGTTTTTT.